Presented here are 15 T cell receptor beta chains from one specimen sequenced in a study of T cell repertoires in cytomegalovirus infection. One entry per CDR3 protein, called by TCRdb with MiXCR from the reads. The data hold a few hundred thousand distinct CDR3 sequences, with approximately 9.5% observed a single time. The sequencing sample was made of PBMCs. The receptors stem from a human donor in good health (CMV status not recorded). Some clones in this sample may be carry-over from other donors' samples.

This clonotype turned up a few times. The rearrangement links TRBV28 to TRBJ2-1; 7 nucleotides match TRBD2. V shed 3 bases and J 3 bases; nucleotides not matched to a gene: 5. Germline V gene sequence: CDR1 MDHEN, CDR2 SYDVKM. This CDR3 is built from 15 residues. The CDR3 region has the DNA TGTGCCAGCAGTTTCCCTGGACTAGTCTACAATGAGCAGTTCTTC. Translating gives CASSFPGLVYNEQFF.

This clonotype was detected a few times. The J gene is TRBJ2-3, the V gene TRBV6-2 or TRBV6-3, with 12 bases that match TRBD2. V lost 10 bases, J lost 4 bases, and 9 bases stayed unmatched. The germline V gene has CDR1 MNHEY and CDR2 SVGEGT. The CDR3 sequence is 15 residues long. For the CDR3, the DNA is TGTGCCACTAAACTAGCGGGAGGTGACGCAGATACGCAGTATTTT. Translating it yields CATKLAGGDADTQYF.

This clonotype was seen at least ten times. The J gene is TRBJ1-1, the V gene TRBV27; D uncertain. The CDR3 length is 14 residues. V was cut by 6 bases and J by 0 bases, with 11 bases left in between. CDR1 and CDR2 (germline): MNHEY, SMNVEV (reference sequence). Here the CDR3 DNA reads TGTGCCAGCAGCAAGAAACACATGAACACTGAAGCTTTCTTT. Its translation is CASSKKHMNTEAFF.

In its sample, this clonotype was seen many times. J is TRBJ2-6 and V is TRBV7-6; weak D call: TRBD1 (6 bases). Germline V gene data show CDR1 as SGHVS and CDR2 as FNYEAQ. With 0 bases removed from V and 0 bases from J, the gap between germline ends came to 15 bases. The CDR3 totals 19 residues. DNA of the CDR3: TGTGCCAGCAGCTTAGCGCGTAGGACAGCGAGCTCTGGGGCCAACGTCCTGACTTTC. Its translation is CASSLARRTASSGANVLTF.

The V gene is TRBV6-1, the J gene TRBJ1-1; tentatively, D is TRBD1 (6 bases). The CDR3 runs 13 residues. The ends were cut back, 6 bases at V and 1 base at J, with 9 bases in the middle. Germline lookup yields CDR1 MNHNS and CDR2 SASEGT. CDR3 nucleotide sequence: TGTGCCAGCAGAAAGACAGGGAACACTGAAGCTTTCTTT. It yields the protein CASRKTGNTEAFF.

This clonotype came up a few times. This chain links TRBV12-3 or TRBV12-4 with TRBJ2-7; the match to TRBD1 covers 7 bases. The CDR3 loop spans 14 amino acids. The J segment lost 6 bases and the V segment lost 6 bases, leaving 11 bases of the junction unmatched. CDR3 sequence: CASSGQARLSEQYF. The CDR3 DNA reads TGTGCCAGCAGCGGACAGGCTCGGCTTTCCGAGCAGTACTTC.

This clonotype occurred once. The V gene is TRBV19, the J gene TRBJ2-1; a weak D match, TRBD1 (5 bases). Germline-derived CDR1 and CDR2 are LNHDA and SQIVND (reference sequence). The CDR3 extends over 14 amino acids. Trimming removed 3 bases at V and 7 bases at J, with 13 bases between. The chain's CDR3 is CASSIRASGNEQFF. The CDR3 DNA sequence: TGTGCCAGTAGTATCCGGGCCTCAGGGAATGAGCAGTTCTTC.

The V call is TRBV15, the J call TRBJ2-3; a weak D match, TRBD1 (8 bases). The CDR3 has 16 residues. Germline CDR1 reads LNHNV; CDR2 reads YYDKDF (reference sequence). The V and J ends lost 0 bases and 4 bases respectively, with 14 bases between them. The CDR3 nucleotides are TGTGCCACCAGCAGAGACCGACAGGGGAGGGCAGATACGCAGTATTTT. Its protein product is CATSRDRQGRADTQYF.

Many counts were recorded for this clonotype. The gene calls are TRBV7-2 and TRBJ2-2, with 7 bases identical to TRBD1. Germline V gene lookup returns CDR1 SGHTA and CDR2 FQGNSA. CDR3 length: 15 amino acids. Unmatched junction bases numbered 12, after V lost 7 bases and J lost 7 bases. The CDR3 here is CASTISLQGSGELFF. As DNA, the CDR3 is TGTGCCAGCACCATCAGCTTACAGGGGAGCGGGGAGCTGTTTTTT.

The V and J genes are TRBV9 and TRBJ2-1, with 10 bases that match TRBD2. This CDR3 is 19 amino acids long. The J segment lost 0 bases and the V segment lost 0 bases, leaving 9 bases of the junction unmatched. Germline V gene sequence: CDR1 SGDLS, CDR2 YYNGEE. The CDR3 is CASSVEGLAVPSSYNEQFF. The CDR3 nucleotides read TGTGCCAGCAGCGTAGAAGGACTAGCGGTACCTAGCTCCTACAATGAGCAGTTCTTC. The complete variable domain, with remaining parts taken from reference TRBV9 and TRBJ2-1, reads DSGVTQTPKHLITATGQRVTLRCSPRSGDLSVYWYQQSLDQGLQFLIQYYNGEERAKGNILERFSAQQFPDLHSELNLSSLELGDSALYFCASSVEGLAVPSSYNEQFFGPGTRLTVL.

This clonotype was seen a few times. The CDR3 coding sequence is TGCAGTGCTAGAGAGGCCAGGGGCTCTTCCACTGAAGCTTTCTTT. Its translation is CSAREARGSSTEAFF. This chain connects TRBV20-1 to TRBJ1-1; possibly TRBD1 for D (6 bases). V lost 0 bases to trimming and J lost 4 bases, with 15 bases between them. Looked up from germline, CDR1 is DFQATT and CDR2 is SNEGSKA (reference sequence). This CDR3 has 15 amino acids.

A few counts support this clonotype. The chain uses TRBV25-1 and TRBJ1-6, with D possibly TRBD1 on 5 matching bases. The CDR3 contains 15 residues. V was pared by 4 bases and J by 4 bases, with 11 bases between. Germline values: CDR1 MGHDK, CDR2 SYGVNS. Here the CDR3 reads CASSVGGKYNSPLHF. The CDR3 nucleotides read TGTGCCAGCAGTGTTGGGGGGAAATATAATTCACCCCTCCACTTT.

The J gene is TRBJ2-1, the V gene TRBV10-3, with 7 nucleotides matching TRBD2. Germline V CDR1 and CDR2: ENHRY, SYGVKD. Trimming at V came to 2 bases and at J to 6 bases, leaving 10 bases not matched to a gene. The CDR3 extends over 16 amino acids. For the CDR3, the DNA is TGTGCCATCAGTGAGGTAGGTAGCGGGCGACTCAATGAGCAGTTCTTC. This sequence encodes CAISEVGSGRLNEQFF.

For the CDR3, the DNA is TGTGCCAGCAGCCCAAAGCGACTAGTTGCCGGGGAGCTGTTTTTT. Translation: CASSPKRLVAGELFF. V gene TRBV7-2 combines with J gene TRBJ2-2; a weak D match, TRBD2 (6 bases). Germline-derived CDR1 and CDR2 are SGHTA and FQGNSA. V shed 5 bases and J shed 6 bases, with 16 bases lying between them. This CDR3 is built from 15 residues.

The sample holds many counts of this clonotype. The rearrangement uses TRBV7-9 and TRBJ1-5, with 7 positions matching TRBD1. Germline CDR1 and CDR2: SEHNR and FQNEAQ (reference sequence). This CDR3 comprises 15 residues. With V trimmed by 5 bases and J by 6 bases, 10 bases remained unmatched. The CDR3 sequence is CASSLAGTARQPQHF. In nucleotides, the CDR3 is TGTGCCAGCAGCCTCGCCGGGACAGCGCGTCAGCCCCAGCATTTT.